This paragraph reports one TCR beta chain. Antigen unknown. Method: immunoSEQ multiplex PCR; TCRdb's copy keeps in-frame clones and lacks some. The sample lists more than 2 million clones; around 96% were seen once. This sample was included in a study of shared clonotypes between healthy human individuals. Study as a whole: The study enrolled two women and a few men aged 18 to 49.

Naive CD8 cells, CD45RO-negative and positively selected for CCR7, excluded terminally differentiated effector memory CD45RA+ cells. General study points: The expectation was that sequencing depth would affect clonotype sharing among donors.

Trimming took 6 bases from V and 2 from J, leaving 14 bases between them. This CDR3 is 14 amino acids long. CDR1 and CDR2 (germline): MNHEY, SVGAGI. Sample: naive CD8+ T cells sorted from blood. The rearrangement links TRBV6-5 to TRBJ2-7; no firm D call. This receptor was identified in a man in his late teens or twenties in good health. This chain's CDR3 is CASREGPLTYEQYF. The CDR3, as DNA: TGTGCCAGCAGGGAAGGTCCCCTCACCTACGAGCAGTACTTC.